These 16 T cell receptor beta chains share one sample of origin, sequenced in a study of blood T cell repertoires in COVID-19. The table came from immunoSEQ multiplex PCR; TCRdb's copy has only in-frame clones and leaves some out. This sample has 200,000 to 250,000 clones, with approximately 80% found just once. Sample: peripheral blood. The receptors were sampled from an older woman with acute or convalescent COVID-19.

CDR3 region: CASSLVGTRQETQYF. Here the CDR3 DNA reads TGTGCCAGCAGCTTAGTAGGGACAAGACAAGAGACCCAGTACTTC. This chain uses TRBV7-9 with TRBJ2-5; TRBD1 is a possible D gene (6 bases). The CDR3 totals 15 residues. CDR1 is SEHNR, CDR2 FQNEAQ, per germline (reference sequence). V lost 1 base, J lost 2 bases, and 11 bases lay in between. Full variable domain (missing parts from reference TRBV7-9 and TRBJ2-5): DTGVSQNPRHKITKRGQNVTFRCDPISEHNRLYWYRQTLGQGPEFLTYFQNEAQLEKSRLLSDRFSAERPKGSFSTLEIQRTEQGDSAMYLCASSLVGTRQETQYFGPGTRLLVL.

This sequence joins TRBV28 and TRBJ2-2; perhaps TRBD2 as D (7 bases). CDR1 is MDHEN and CDR2 is SYDVKM in the germline V gene. The CDR3 is made up of 17 amino acids. Trimming cost V 5 bases and J 6 bases, with 22 bases left between them. The CDR3 DNA reads TGTGCCAGCAGTAGTACTTGGAGGAGGGGGGGAGCCGGGGAGCTGTTTTTT. It yields the protein CASSSTWRRGGAGELFF.

This clone was detected only once. The chain is built from TRBV7-2 and TRBJ1-6, with D tentatively TRBD1 (5 bases). V lost 5 bases and J 10 bases, leaving 12 bases between the germline ends. The CDR3 is 13 amino acids. The germline V gene encodes CDR1 SGHTA and CDR2 FQGNSA. CDR3 nucleotide sequence: TGTGCCAGCAGCATGACAGCTGTCTCACCCCTCCACTTT. Translated: CASSMTAVSPLHF.

V usage is TRBV6-5 and J usage is TRBJ1-2, with D hard to call. The V and J ends lost 5 bases and 0 bases respectively, with 13 bases between them. The CDR3 extends over 15 amino acids. Per the germline V gene, CDR1 is MNHEY and CDR2 is SVGAGI. The CDR3 DNA reads TGTGCCAGCAGTCTCGCGGAGTTAGCTAACTATGGCTACACCTTC. Translating it yields CASSLAELANYGYTF.

This clone was counted a few times. The chain carries TRBV7-9 and TRBJ2-7, with D maybe TRBD1 (6 bases). Germline V gene sequence: CDR1 SEHNR, CDR2 FQNEAQ (reference sequence). The CDR3 consists of 17 residues. V lost 2 bases and J lost 3, with 20 bases in between. CDR3: CASSLTLSTGWDYEQYF. The CDR3 coding sequence is TGTGCCAGCAGCTTAACCCTCTCGACAGGATGGGACTACGAGCAGTACTTC. The entire variable domain, with the rest obtained from reference TRBV7-9 and TRBJ2-7, is as follows: DTGVSQNPRHKITKRGQNVTFRCDPISEHNRLYWYRQTLGQGPEFLTYFQNEAQLEKSRLLSDRFSAERPKGSFSTLEIQRTEQGDSAMYLCASSLTLSTGWDYEQYFGPGTRLTVT.

V usage is TRBV24-1 and J usage is TRBJ2-3; 10 bases match TRBD2. With 1 base clipped from V and 4 bases from J, the junction kept 1 base outside the gene matches. CDR1 is KGHDR and CDR2 is SFDVKD in the germline V gene. This CDR3 contains 15 residues. In nucleotides, the CDR3 is TGTGCCACCAGTGATTTCGGACTAGCGGCAGATACGCAGTATTTT. Translation gives CATSDFGLAADTQYF.

V usage is TRBV2 and J usage is TRBJ1-5, with a possible D match to TRBD1 (5 bases). V was pared by 4 bases and J by 6 bases, with 13 bases between. The germline V gene has CDR1 SNHLY and CDR2 FYNNEI. There are 14 residues in the CDR3. This chain's CDR3 is CASSVQQDLQPQHF. In DNA, the CDR3 is TGTGCCAGCAGTGTTCAACAGGACCTTCAGCCCCAGCATTTT. Full variable domain (rest looked up from reference TRBV2 and TRBJ1-5): EPEVTQTPSHQVTQMGQEVILRCVPISNHLYFYWYRQILGQKVEFLVSFYNNEISEKSEIFDDQFSVERPDGSNFTLKIRSTKLEDSAMYFCASSVQQDLQPQHFGDGTRLSIL.

The rearrangement links TRBV7-6 to TRBJ2-3; TRBD2 matches 7 bases. CDR3 length equals 16 residues. J gave up 2 bases and V 5 bases, and 10 bases lay outside the gene matches. From germline, CDR1 is SGHVS and CDR2 FNYEAQ. This CDR3 reads CASSPVGAGVTDTQYF. The CDR3 nucleotides are TGTGCCAGCAGCCCCGTTGGCGCGGGGGTCACAGATACGCAGTATTTT.

The chain recombines TRBV1 with TRBJ2-1; the table's D call of TRBD2 was not tested on the DNA. TRBV1 is shown as a pseudogene. The CDR3 has 14 residues. The CDR3 nucleotides read TGCACCAGCAGCCAGAGCCGGGGGGACAATGAGCAGTTCTTC. Its translation is CTSSQSRGDNEQFF.

The rearrangement uses TRBV7-9 and TRBJ1-1; unclear D gene. Germline lookup yields CDR1 SEHNR and CDR2 FQNEAQ (reference sequence). Trimming stripped 1 base from V and 4 bases from J, with 10 bases between. The CDR3 totals 14 residues. CDR3 loop: CASSLGQVRTEAFF. Written as DNA, the CDR3 is TGTGCCAGCAGCTTAGGGCAGGTACGCACTGAAGCTTTCTTT.

This chain joins TRBV7-2 and TRBJ1-2; maybe TRBD1 (6 bases). Germline CDR1 and CDR2: SGHTA and FQGNSA. This CDR3 has 15 amino acids. The V gene lost 0 bases and the J gene lost 4 bases, with 12 bases spanning the gap. CDR3 DNA sequence: TGTGCCAGCAGCTTAGCGTTACAGGGACCCTATGGCTACACCTTC. Amino acids: CASSLALQGPYGYTF.

The chain has TRBV7-7 and TRBJ2-3; D remains ambiguous. CDR1 SSHAT and CDR2 FNYEAQ come from the germline V gene (reference sequence). Trimming stripped 1 base from V and 0 bases from J, with 8 bases between. The CDR3 extends over 15 amino acids. The DNA of the CDR3 is TGTGCCAGCAGCTTAGGTCTGCGGAGCACAGATACGCAGTATTTT. This gives the protein CASSLGLRSTDTQYF.

This chain uses TRBV6-4 with TRBJ1-1; D is unclear. The CDR3 has 14 residues. CDR1 and CDR2 from the germline V gene are MRHNA and SNTAGT. The V gene lost 7 bases and the J gene lost 4 bases, with 16 bases spanning the gap. Here the CDR3 reads CASTQSRGGTEAFF. The CDR3 DNA reads TGTGCCAGCACCCAAAGTCGGGGAGGCACTGAAGCTTTCTTT.

The V call is TRBV15, the J call TRBJ1-2, with 10 bases aligning to TRBD1. Per germline, CDR1 LNHNV and CDR2 YYDKDF (reference sequence). The CDR3 consists of 14 residues. The J segment lost 5 bases and the V segment lost 3 bases, leaving 3 bases of the junction unmatched. The CDR3 is CATSRGTGAYGYTF. As DNA, the CDR3 is TGTGCCACCAGCAGGGGGACAGGGGCTTATGGCTACACCTTC.

The genes are TRBV7-8 and TRBJ2-2, with D perhaps TRBD2 (7 bases). Germline V lookup: CDR1 SGHVS, CDR2 FQNEAQ. This CDR3 is built from 15 residues. The V end lost 1 base, the J end lost 3 bases, and 9 bases lay between the germline ends. CDR3 sequence (DNA): TGTGCCAGCAGCTTAGGGGGGGGCTACACCGGGGAGCTGTTTTTT. Amino acids: CASSLGGGYTGELFF.

The V and J genes are TRBV7-9 and TRBJ2-3, with 8 positions matching TRBD1. The CDR3 consists of 15 residues. The germline V gene has CDR1 SEHNR and CDR2 FQNEAQ (reference sequence). The V and J ends lost 5 bases and 4 bases, in that order; junction bases with no gene match: 8. The CDR3 sequence: CASSLTGGNPDTQYF. CDR3 DNA: TGTGCCAGCAGCCTAACAGGGGGGAATCCAGATACGCAGTATTTT.